What follows is one T cell receptor beta chain and its context. Its antigen is undetermined. Assay used: immunoSEQ multiplex PCR; TCRdb lists only in-frame clones, some missing. The table has around 2,000,000 clones, about 95% seen once. Only CD45RO-negative cells positively selected for CCR7 counted as naive CD8 cells, so terminally differentiated effector memory CD45RA+ cells were excluded. Donors, healthy HIV-negative adults, lacked recent acute infections or vaccinations. The donors were all Caucasian adults (living in Nashville, Tennessee). This sample was taken from a study of shared clonotypes between healthy human individuals. Study findings and constraints: The sharing of 4% to 5.5% of naive CD4 clonotypes was seen across a few donors.

The TCR originated in a man aged 18 to 29 in good health. Sequenced sample: naive CD8+ T cells sorted from blood.

In DNA, the CDR3 is TGTGCCAGCAGCCCGCAGGGTCAAGAGACCCAGTACTTC. This translates into CASSPQGQETQYF. The genes are TRBV7-8 and TRBJ2-5; possibly TRBD1 for D (5 bases). Germline V gene data show CDR1 as SGHVS and CDR2 as FQNEAQ. Between the trimmed V and J ends, which lost 5 bases and 2 bases, there was a span of 9 bases. This CDR3 comprises 13 residues.